The clone carrying this T cell receptor beta chain came up a few times. These data come from a study of blood T cells in healthy people across ages. Through a sample-barcoded 5' primer and a J-beta primer mix, a second PCR was run for roughly 6 to 11 cycles. Each cDNA molecule was tagged by a template-switch adaptor that had 12 random nucleotides. MiXCR, applied by TCRdb to the 5' RACE reads, yields one record per CDR3 protein. The sample lists 650,000 to 1,000,000 distinct CDR3 sequences; 36% were seen once. The TCR was taken from a man in his late teens or twenties in good health. Sequenced input: blood.

CDR3 coding DNA: TGCAGTGCCTACGGGACAGGGAAGGGCAATCAGCCCCAGCATTTT. This encodes CSAYGTGKGNQPQHF. V is TRBV20-1 and J is TRBJ1-5, with 9 bases fitting TRBD1. The CDR3 covers 15 residues. Germline trimming cut 6 bases from V and 2 bases from J; bases unmatched to any gene: 8. Germline V gene lookup returns CDR1 DFQATT and CDR2 SNEGSKA (reference sequence).